The 31 T cell receptor beta chains below were found in one sample sequenced in a study of cytomegalovirus exposure and HLA in healthy donors. Amplification used 60 Vbeta primers and 13 Jbeta primers. Assay used: immunoSEQ multiplex PCR; TCRdb lists only in-frame clones, some missing. Of around 150,000 clones in the sample, over 60% were seen once. What was sequenced was PBMCs. All receptors derive from a woman in her thirties in good health and CMV-seropositive.

J is TRBJ2-7 and V is TRBV27; weak D call: TRBD1 (6 bases). Germline loops: CDR1 MNHEY, CDR2 SMNVEV (reference sequence). V was trimmed by 2 bases and J by 6 bases, leaving 8 bases between them. The CDR3 loop spans 12 amino acids. The CDR3 sequence: CASSLPQGEQYF. The CDR3 nucleotides read TGTGCCAGCAGTTTACCACAGGGCGAGCAGTACTTC.

The rearrangement links TRBV11-2 to TRBJ2-2; 9 positions agree with TRBD2. The CDR3 is 19 amino acids. After removal of 4 bases from V and 3 bases from J, the junction contained 15 bases not matched to a gene. The germline gives CDR1 SGHAT, CDR2 FQNNGV. The CDR3 spells CASSSEPYAGGPDTGELFF. The DNA for the CDR3 is TGTGCCAGCAGCTCCGAGCCTTACGCGGGAGGGCCTGACACCGGGGAGCTGTTTTTT.

The table lists this clone with a few counts. The identical CDR3 is also encoded by other nucleotide sequences in the sample. This chain links TRBV7-7 with TRBJ1-1; D gene uncertain. Germline V gives CDR1 SSHAT, CDR2 FNYEAQ (reference sequence). This CDR3 contains 13 residues. V gave up 5 bases and J gave up 1 base, with 8 bases separating them. The CDR3 DNA reads TGTGCCAGCAGCCCGACGGGGAACACTGAAGCTTTCTTT. Its translation: CASSPTGNTEAFF.

The rearrangement links TRBV11-3 to TRBJ2-7; the match to TRBD2 covers 9 bases. This CDR3 is built from 15 residues. V dropped 3 bases and J dropped 2; count of bases not matched to a gene: 5. The germline gives CDR1 SGHNT, CDR2 YENEEA. The CDR3 DNA reads as TGTGCCAGCAGCTTTATAGCGGGAGTAACCTACGAGCAGTACTTC. It translates to CASSFIAGVTYEQYF.

The table lists this clone with a few counts. The chain links TRBV30 to TRBJ2-7; TRBD2 matches at 10 bases. The germline V gene encodes CDR1 GTSNPN and CDR2 SVGIG (reference sequence). This CDR3 has 13 residues. The V and J ends lost 2 bases and 4 bases, in that order; junction bases with no gene match: 2. The CDR3: CAWSSGRGYEQYF. The CDR3 DNA is TGTGCCTGGAGTAGCGGGAGGGGGTACGAGCAGTACTTC.

The sample holds one count of this clone. The rearrangement links TRBV2 to TRBJ1-5; perhaps TRBD1 as D (5 bases). Germline-derived CDR1 and CDR2 are SNHLY and FYNNEI. V gave up 6 bases and J gave up 8 bases, with 14 bases separating them. The CDR3 totals 13 residues. The CDR3 DNA sequence: TGTGCCAGCAGGACGACAGAGAGCAAGCCCCAGCATTTT. Its translation is CASRTTESKPQHF.

The chain employs TRBV1 and TRBJ2-5; TRBD2, as called in the table, went unchecked against the DNA. TRBV1 is assigned pseudogene status. The CDR3 length is 16 residues. The chain's CDR3 is CTSSGGLAGTQETQYF. The CDR3 nucleotides are TGCACCAGCAGCGGCGGACTAGCGGGAACCCAAGAGACCCAGTACTTC.

The chain employs TRBV6-6 and TRBJ1-3; possible D gene TRBD1, 6 bases. V gave up 6 bases and J gave up 9 bases, with 21 bases separating them. Germline values: CDR1 MNHNY, CDR2 SVGAGI (reference sequence). CDR3 length equals 15 residues. The CDR3 coding sequence is TGTGCCAGCAGGAATCTACAGGGTGATGTTAGCACCATATATTTT. Amino acids: CASRNLQGDVSTIYF.

The chain joins TRBV9 to TRBJ1-2; 7 bases are shared with TRBD1. CDR3 length: 15 residues. V lost 4 bases and J lost 4; bases outside the gene matches: 10. Looked up from germline, CDR1 is SGDLS and CDR2 is YYNGEE. CDR3 in DNA: TGTGCCAGCAGCTCCCCGACAGGGATCGGCTATGGCTACACCTTC. Translation: CASSSPTGIGYGYTF.

This chain connects TRBV2 to TRBJ1-5; 8 bases agree with TRBD1. In germline, CDR1 is SNHLY, CDR2 FYNNEI. V was clipped by 6 bases and J by 6 bases; unmatched bases: 7. The CDR3 spans 14 residues. CDR3 in amino acids: CASSGQGGGQPQHF. The CDR3 DNA reads TGTGCCAGCAGCGGACAGGGAGGGGGTCAGCCCCAGCATTTT.

The J gene is TRBJ1-5, the V gene TRBV7-8; D ambiguous. The germline V and J ends were trimmed by 4 bases and 3 bases, with 10 bases remaining between them. From germline, CDR1 is SGHVS and CDR2 FQNEAQ. The CDR3 consists of 14 residues. This CDR3 reads CASSSTDNNQPQHF. The CDR3 nucleotides read TGTGCCAGCAGCTCCACAGACAACAATCAGCCCCAGCATTTT.

The chain recombines TRBV27 with TRBJ1-2; D may be TRBD1 (6 bases). This CDR3 contains 14 residues. Germline assignment: CDR1 MNHEY and CDR2 SMNVEV (reference sequence). With 2 bases removed from V and 3 bases from J, the gap between germline ends came to 10 bases. CDR3 sequence (DNA): TGTGCCAGCAGTTTAGGGAAGGGGGACTATGGCTACACCTTC. Encoded protein: CASSLGKGDYGYTF.

This clone was observed a handful of times. The chain employs TRBV25-1 and TRBJ2-2; perhaps TRBD2 as D (5 bases). In germline, CDR1 is MGHDK, CDR2 SYGVNS. The CDR3 is 15 residues long. Trimming pared 3 bases from V and 6 bases from J, leaving 14 bases between. As DNA, the CDR3 is TGTGCCAGCAGTGATAGGACTGGCCTCTCCGGGGAGCTGTTTTTT. This encodes CASSDRTGLSGELFF.

This clone came up a few times. V and J are TRBV9 and TRBJ2-5, with D perhaps matching TRBD2 (5 bases). The CDR3 loop spans 12 amino acids. Germline V gene sequence: CDR1 SGDLS, CDR2 YYNGEE. V lost 4 bases to trimming and J lost 5 bases, with 9 bases between them. The CDR3 DNA reads as TGTGCCAGCAGCTCGACGGGGGAGACCCAGTACTTC. Translated, it gives CASSSTGETQYF.

The rearrangement links TRBV19 to TRBJ2-2, with 10 bases lining up with TRBD2. Germline assignment: CDR1 LNHDA and CDR2 SQIVND (reference sequence). CDR3 length: 17 amino acids. The trim removed 10 bases at V and 2 bases at J, leaving 13 bases unmatched. The CDR3 DNA sequence: TGTGCCACGCCAATACCCCGGACTAGCGGAAACACCGGGGAGCTGTTTTTT. Its protein product is CATPIPRTSGNTGELFF.

V is TRBV5-1 and J is TRBJ1-1; a weak D match, TRBD1 (5 bases). The germline V gene encodes CDR1 SGHRS and CDR2 YFSETQ. The V end was cut by 3 bases, the J end by 5 bases, with 11 bases between. The CDR3 is 13 amino acids. CDR3 sequence reads: CASSSGLWTEAFF. The DNA for the CDR3 is TGCGCCAGCAGCTCAGGGTTATGGACTGAAGCTTTCTTT.

This chain uses TRBV13 with TRBJ1-5; D unresolved. V shed 5 bases and J shed 3 bases, with 8 bases lying between them. CDR1 is PRHDT, CDR2 FYEKMQ, per germline (reference sequence). The CDR3 length is 13 residues. The CDR3 loop is CASSLRNNQPQHF. CDR3 nucleotide sequence: TGTGCCAGCAGCCTACGCAACAATCAGCCCCAGCATTTT.

The chain couples TRBV5-6 to TRBJ2-7; TRBD2 matches 11 bases. The CDR3 length is 15 residues. Losses at the gene ends were 4 bases for V and 4 bases for J; bases not matched to a gene: 7. Germline CDR1 is SGHDT and CDR2 is YYEEEE. The CDR3 DNA sequence: TGTGCCAGCAGCAGACCTAGCGGGAGGCAGTACGAGCAGTACTTC. Residues: CASSRPSGRQYEQYF.

The gene calls are TRBV9 and TRBJ2-7, with 10 bases fitting TRBD2. This CDR3 spans 16 amino acids. V dropped 4 bases and J dropped 1; count of bases not matched to a gene: 8. The germline V gene has CDR1 SGDLS and CDR2 YYNGEE. The CDR3 reads CASSSPSSGSSYEQYF. The CDR3 coding sequence is TGTGCCAGCAGCTCACCGTCTAGCGGGAGTTCCTACGAGCAGTACTTC.

The CDR3, as DNA: TGTGCCAGCAGGCGGCGCGGGGGGCGGTCAACCGGGGAGCTGTTTTTT. Protein: CASRRRGGRSTGELFF. The chain recombines TRBV27 with TRBJ2-2; TRBD2 matches at 8 bases. With V trimmed by 6 bases and J by 5 bases, 11 bases remained unmatched. Germline V gene data show CDR1 as MNHEY and CDR2 as SMNVEV (reference sequence). The CDR3 covers 16 residues.

The chain recombines TRBV27 with TRBJ1-1; D remains unclear. The germline CDR1 and CDR2 sequences are MNHEY and SMNVEV (reference sequence). The CDR3 length is 17 residues. V lost 4 bases and J 3 bases, leaving 21 bases between the germline ends. The CDR3: CASSSSRYTNGDTEAFF. DNA for the CDR3: TGTGCCAGCAGTTCATCCAGGTATACAAACGGGGACACTGAAGCTTTCTTT.

The chain joins TRBV11-2 to TRBJ2-1, with D possibly matching TRBD1 (6 bases). The germline V and J ends were trimmed by 6 bases and 4 bases, with 16 bases remaining between them. The V gene's germline CDR1 is SGHAT and CDR2 FQNNGV. The CDR3 runs to 15 residues. The CDR3 protein is CASRQPGDQYNEQFF. In DNA form, the CDR3 reads TGTGCCAGCAGGCAGCCAGGGGACCAATACAATGAGCAGTTCTTC. The full variable domain, its missing parts supplied by reference TRBV11-2 and TRBJ2-1, is EAGVAQSPRYKIIEKRQSVAFWCNPISGHATLYWYQQILGQGPKLLIQFQNNGVVDDSQLPKDRFSAERLKGVDSTLKIQPAKLEDSAVYLCASRQPGDQYNEQFFGPGTRLTVL.

This clone was counted only a few times. The chain is built from TRBV5-1 and TRBJ1-2; D is unresolved. Trimming removed 5 bases from V and 7 bases from J, with 18 bases in between. Germline loops: CDR1 SGHRS, CDR2 YFSETQ. CDR3 length: 14 residues. The CDR3: CASSYGSGMAGYTF. Here the CDR3 DNA reads TGCGCCAGCAGTTACGGATCCGGGATGGCTGGCTACACCTTC.

The V call is TRBV4-1, the J call TRBJ1-1; D unresolved. The CDR3 spans 15 residues. Germline CDR1 reads MGHRA; CDR2 reads YSYEKL. Between the trimmed V and J ends, which lost 4 bases and 0 bases, there was a span of 12 bases. The CDR3 reads CASSLIEGLNTEAFF. The DNA of the CDR3 is TGCGCCAGCAGCCTCATCGAGGGCCTGAACACTGAAGCTTTCTTT.

The rearrangement uses TRBV6-6 and TRBJ2-5; 8 nucleotides agree with TRBD2. Germline V gene sequence: CDR1 MNHNY, CDR2 SVGAGI (reference sequence). V shed 6 bases, J shed 4 bases, and the junction held 7 bases outside the gene matches. This CDR3 has 14 amino acids. The CDR3 is CASSHRAGGETQYF. CDR3 in DNA: TGTGCCAGCAGCCACAGGGCGGGAGGAGAGACCCAGTACTTC.

This clone was detected once. The chain has TRBV27 and TRBJ2-7; 7 bases are shared with TRBD1. This CDR3 is built from 16 residues. The ends lost 3 bases at V and 2 bases at J; junction bases unmatched: 10. In germline, CDR1 is MNHEY, CDR2 SMNVEV (reference sequence). The CDR3 region is CASSLHFGDSPYEQYF. CDR3 DNA: TGTGCCAGCAGTTTGCATTTTGGGGACAGTCCCTACGAGCAGTACTTC.

The rearrangement uses TRBV30 and TRBJ2-5; TRBD1 is a possible D gene (6 bases). CDR1 and CDR2 from the germline V gene are GTSNPN and SVGIG (reference sequence). The CDR3 is 12 amino acids. Trimming removed 3 bases at V and 5 bases at J, with 10 bases between. The CDR3, as DNA: TGTGCCTGGAGGACGCAGGGGGAGACCCAGTACTTC. Protein sequence: CAWRTQGETQYF.

This chain joins TRBV5-4 and TRBJ1-2; D is unresolved. V was clipped by 3 bases and J by 8 bases, with 17 bases between them. Germline CDR1 is SGHNT and CDR2 is YYREEE (reference sequence). The CDR3 loop spans 14 amino acids. CDR3 nucleotides: TGTGCCAGCAGCTCCACGGGATCAACGAGGGGCTACACCTTC. It codes for CASSSTGSTRGYTF.

V gene TRBV19 combines with J gene TRBJ2-3, with D possibly being TRBD2 (5 bases). The CDR3 contains 14 residues. V was trimmed by 3 bases and J by 2 bases, leaving 9 bases between them. The germline V gene has CDR1 LNHDA and CDR2 SQIVND (reference sequence). CDR3 protein: CASSIATNTDTQYF. In DNA, the CDR3 is TGTGCCAGTAGTATTGCGACTAACACAGATACGCAGTATTTT.

The chain joins TRBV6-1 to TRBJ2-4; tentatively, D is TRBD2 (6 bases). The V gene lost 2 bases and the J gene lost 0 bases, with 20 bases spanning the gap. Germline assignment: CDR1 MNHNS and CDR2 SASEGT. This CDR3 spans 19 amino acids. CDR3 nucleotide sequence: TGTGCCAGCAGTGAATCATGGAGGGTGGGGATTCTAGCCAAAAACATTCAGTACTTC. It yields the protein CASSESWRVGILAKNIQYF.

This chain links TRBV5-1 with TRBJ2-7, with a tentative D call TRBD2 (7 bases). Between the trimmed V and J ends, which lost 0 bases and 3 bases, there was a span of 13 bases. Germline V gene sequence: CDR1 SGHRS, CDR2 YFSETQ. This CDR3 is built from 15 residues. This CDR3 is CASSLAIGGDYEQYF. In DNA form, the CDR3 reads TGCGCCAGCAGCTTGGCCATAGGGGGGGACTACGAGCAGTACTTC.